The next 11 T cell receptor beta chains were all read from a single sample in a study of CD8+ T cells in alopecia areata. TCR sequencing used cDNA made by reverse transcription of extracted RNA. Using immunoSEQ multiplex PCR, the repertoire was profiled, and TCRdb retains in-frame clones only, with some absent. The sample lists 98,000 or so clones, 45% to 70% occurring once. The sample consisted of CD8+ T cells sorted from blood. The receptors derive from a human donor in good health.

This clone occurred a few times. The chain has TRBV30 and TRBJ2-5, with 8 bases lining up with TRBD1. Germline loops: CDR1 GTSNPN, CDR2 SVGIG (reference sequence). The CDR3 runs 14 residues. V lost 2 bases to trimming and J lost 5 bases; unmatched junction nucleotides: 7. CDR3 loop: CAWSLGTGQETQYF. CDR3 in DNA: TGTGCCTGGAGTTTGGGGACAGGTCAGGAGACCCAGTACTTC.

The chain combines TRBV2 with TRBJ1-2; a possible D gene is TRBD1 (6 bases). V was clipped by 2 bases and J by 7 bases, with 14 bases between them. The CDR3 is 14 residues long. The germline CDR1 and CDR2 sequences are SNHLY and FYNNEI. CDR3 DNA: TGTGCCAGCAGTGAAACTATGGGGGCGAGTGGCTACACCTTC. It translates to CASSETMGASGYTF.

J is TRBJ2-5 and V is TRBV28, with D maybe TRBD1 (5 bases). Germline lookup yields CDR1 MDHEN and CDR2 SYDVKM. The CDR3 extends over 16 amino acids. V gave up 5 bases and J gave up 0 bases, with 16 bases separating them. The CDR3 loop is CASSTTGWAYQETQYF. The CDR3 nucleotides are TGTGCCAGCAGTACAACAGGTTGGGCGTACCAAGAGACCCAGTACTTC.

The rearrangement links TRBV5-6 to TRBJ2-1; D not resolved. Germline V gene data show CDR1 as SGHDT and CDR2 as YYEEEE. V was cut by 6 bases and J by 5 bases, with 9 bases left in between. There are 12 residues in the CDR3. Here the CDR3 DNA reads TGTGCCAGCACCTTCAGCAACAATGAGCAGTTCTTC. Amino acids: CASTFSNNEQFF.

This clone turned up a few times. The chain links TRBV29-1 to TRBJ2-5; no definite D call. This CDR3 has 13 residues. V shed 6 bases and J shed 7 bases, with 18 bases lying between them. Looked up from germline, CDR1 is SQVTM and CDR2 is ANQGSEA. The CDR3 DNA reads as TGCAGCGTCGAACCCCCCGATATAGGGACCCAGTACTTC. Translation gives CSVEPPDIGTQYF.

The table lists this clone with a few counts. V is TRBV6-5 and J is TRBJ1-1; no definite D call. The germline V gene encodes CDR1 MNHEY and CDR2 SVGAGI. Trimming left V 0 bases short and J 1 base short, with 6 bases between. CDR3 length: 14 residues. The CDR3 protein is CASSYSKGNTEAFF. CDR3 DNA sequence: TGTGCCAGCAGTTACTCGAAGGGGAACACTGAAGCTTTCTTT.

This clone appeared once. This chain uses TRBV15 with TRBJ2-1; TRBD2 is a possible D gene (6 bases). The CDR3 contains 15 residues. Germline loops: CDR1 LNHNV, CDR2 YYDKDF (reference sequence). V lost 0 bases to trimming and J lost 6 bases, with 12 bases between them. The CDR3 DNA reads TGTGCCACCAGCAGAGATCGGGGGACCGTCAATGAGCAGTTCTTC. This codes for CATSRDRGTVNEQFF. The whole variable domain, remainder taken from reference TRBV15 and TRBJ2-1, is DAMVIQNPRYQVTQFGKPVTLSCSQTLNHNVMYWYQQKSSQAPKLLFHYYDKDFNNEADTPDNFQSRRPNTSFCFLDIRSPGLGDTAMYLCATSRDRGTVNEQFFGPGTRLTVL.

This clone appeared a few times. This chain uses TRBV7-2 with TRBJ1-6; TRBD1 agrees at 9 bases. Trimming at V came to 4 bases and at J to 10 bases, leaving 11 bases not matched to a gene. The length of the CDR3 is 16 residues. The V gene's germline CDR1 is SGHTA and CDR2 FQGNSA. DNA for the CDR3: TGTGCCAGCAGCTCGGGCGGGGACAGGGAAGGATCACCCCTCCACTTT. This translates into CASSSGGDREGSPLHF.

The J gene is TRBJ1-6, the V gene TRBV7-9; no clear D gene. CDR1 is SEHNR, CDR2 FQNEAQ, per germline (reference sequence). Trimming removed 1 base at V and 12 bases at J, with 7 bases between. The CDR3 is made up of 12 amino acids. DNA of the CDR3: TGTGCCAGCAGCTTAGATATTCAACCCCTCCACTTT. It encodes CASSLDIQPLHF.

V is TRBV29-1 and J is TRBJ2-7, with D uncertain. V was clipped by 3 bases and J by 0 bases, with 9 bases between them. The CDR3 is 13 residues long. Germline V gene lookup returns CDR1 SQVTM and CDR2 ANQGSEA. The CDR3 is CSVEDGRSYEQYF. CDR3 sequence (DNA): TGCAGCGTTGAGGACGGCCGCTCCTACGAGCAGTACTTC.

CDR3 loop: CATSGPGTDTQYF. The CDR3 DNA sequence: TGTGCCACCAGCGGTCCGGGCACAGATACGCAGTATTTT. This sequence joins TRBV15 and TRBJ2-3; D gene unclear. CDR3 length: 13 amino acids. The germline V gene encodes CDR1 LNHNV and CDR2 YYDKDF (reference sequence). The germline V and J ends were trimmed by 5 bases and 1 base, with 7 bases remaining between them.